A few counts support the clone carrying this T cell receptor (beta chain). Its antigen is currently unknown. This entry comes from a study of T cells after posttransplantation cyclophosphamide. Study-level findings and limits: Donor CD8+ memory clones often dominated recipient blood repertoires at later times.

Methotrexate plus calcineurin inhibitor accompanied controls' myeloablative marrow transplants; sampling was 1 year later. Some clones are missing from TCRdb's copy, which holds only in-frame ones; the method was immunoSEQ multiplex PCR. Of 3,500 to 5,500 clones in the sample, approximately 80% were seen once. V lost 6 bases and J lost 2, with 7 bases in between. CDR3 size: 12 residues. The germline CDR1 and CDR2 sequences are MRHNA and SNTAGT. The chain couples TRBV6-4 to TRBJ1-1; D is possibly TRBD1 (5 bases). The source of this sequence is a male patient aged 40-50 years who received an allogeneic stem cell transplant from an unrelated donor, was CMV-positive, and had chronic GVHD only. Some T cells may be provided by the graft donor. Sequences were derived from PBMCs, sampled after an allogeneic stem cell transplant with a calcineurin inhibitor and methotrexate. The CDR3 sequence: CASRGQNTEAFF. CDR3 DNA: TGTGCCAGCAGAGGACAAAACACTGAAGCTTTCTTT.